These 26 T cell receptor beta chains were all obtained from the same sample, sequenced in a study of T cells in Graves' hyperthyroidism and ophthalmopathy. RNA transcripts were the template for amplifying TCR beta CDR3 regions. During a first-round RT-PCR of the TCR CDR3, the HTBI primer set was used. TCRdb reprocessed the multiplex PCR reads via MiXCR and lists one record per CDR3 protein. The data show some 510,000 distinct CDR3 sequences, with around 20% seen just once and around a quarter held by the top ten. The sequenced material came from blood. These receptors were obtained from a man in his late teens or twenties with Graves' hyperthyroidism.

The chain carries TRBV6-1 and TRBJ2-2, with D perhaps matching TRBD1 (6 bases). This CDR3 has 15 residues. Germline-derived CDR1 and CDR2 are MNHNS and SASEGT. Trimming removed 6 bases at V and 4 bases at J, with 15 bases between. Here the CDR3 DNA reads TGTGCCAGCAGACCCATTGGACAGCCCACCGGGGAGCTGTTTTTT. This gives the protein CASRPIGQPTGELFF.

This clonotype was observed many times. The genes are TRBV12-3 or TRBV12-4 and TRBJ1-1; D perhaps matches TRBD1 (5 bases). The CDR3 contains 14 residues. The V gene lost 5 bases and the J gene lost 1 base, with 11 bases spanning the gap. CDR3 protein: CASSPLGGNTEAFF. As DNA, the CDR3 is TGTGCCAGCAGTCCACTCGGGGGGAACACTGAAGCTTTCTTT.

This clonotype was counted at least ten times. This chain joins TRBV27 and TRBJ2-5; 9 bases are a match to TRBD2. This CDR3 spans 15 amino acids. Germline V lookup: CDR1 MNHEY, CDR2 SMNVEV (reference sequence). V lost 3 bases, J lost 5 bases, and 7 bases stayed unmatched. DNA for the CDR3: TGTGCCAGCAGTTTCCTAGCGGGGCCGCGGGAGACCCAGTACTTC. It is translated as CASSFLAGPRETQYF.

This clonotype appeared many times. This chain links TRBV10-2 with TRBJ1-2; no firm D call. The length of the CDR3 is 13 residues. From germline, CDR1 is WSHSY and CDR2 SAAADI. With 8 bases removed from V and 4 bases from J, the gap between germline ends came to 14 bases. The CDR3 DNA follows: TGCGCCAGCCGGGAGGATCGATTCTATGGCTACACCTTC. Translated, it gives CASREDRFYGYTF.

This clonotype was observed many times. The rearrangement links TRBV2 to TRBJ2-5; D ambiguous. CDR1 and CDR2 (germline): SNHLY, FYNNEI. The germline V and J ends were trimmed by 5 bases and 5 bases, with 15 bases remaining between them. This CDR3 region has 14 residues. The CDR3 loop reads CASSPWPSTETQYF. The CDR3 region has the DNA TGTGCCAGCAGTCCTTGGCCCTCAACGGAGACCCAGTACTTC. The full variable domain, its missing parts supplied by reference TRBV2 and TRBJ2-5, is EPEVTQTPSHQVTQMGQEVILRCVPISNHLYFYWYRQILGQKVEFLVSFYNNEISEKSEIFDDQFSVERPDGSNFTLKIRSTKLEDSAMYFCASSPWPSTETQYFGPGTRLLVL.

This clonotype was recorded many times. The chain combines TRBV12-3 or TRBV12-4 with TRBJ1-2; D call uncertain. There are 13 residues in the CDR3. Trimming left V 5 bases short and J 4 bases short, with 11 bases between. The CDR3 DNA is TGTGCCAGCAGTCCTTCCGCCTTCTATGGCTACACCTTC. It yields the protein CASSPSAFYGYTF.

This clonotype showed up many times. The chain couples TRBV6-2 or TRBV6-3 to TRBJ1-5; the D is unclear. V shed 11 bases and J shed 1 base, with 6 bases lying between them. This CDR3 spans 11 amino acids. Germline CDR1 is MNHEY and CDR2 is SVGEGT. For the CDR3, the DNA is TGTGCCGTTGGGAGCAATCAGCCCCAGCATTTT. It encodes CAVGSNQPQHF.

V gene TRBV29-1 combines with J gene TRBJ1-5, with unresolved D. The CDR3 is 12 residues long. V dropped 4 bases and J dropped 3 bases, with 7 bases sitting between them. Germline V gives CDR1 SQVTM, CDR2 ANQGSEA. CDR3 DNA: TGCAGCGTTGGAGAGGCCAATCAGCCCCAGCATTTT. Protein sequence: CSVGEANQPQHF.

This clonotype was detected only a few times. The rearrangement joins TRBV28 to TRBJ2-7, with D perhaps TRBD2 (6 bases). V was trimmed by 7 bases and J by 7 bases, leaving 20 bases between them. The CDR3 is 14 amino acids. CDR1 MDHEN and CDR2 SYDVKM come from the germline V gene. In DNA form, the CDR3 reads TGTGCCAGCACCAGAGGGGACTTTTTTTCAGAGCAGTACTTC. Protein product: CASTRGDFFSEQYF. The entire variable domain, with the rest obtained from reference TRBV28 and TRBJ2-7, is as follows: DVKVTQSSRYLVKRTGEKVFLECVQDMDHENMFWYRQDPGLGLRLIYFSYDVKMKEKGDIPEGYSVSREKKERFSLILESASTNQTSMYLCASTRGDFFSEQYFGPGTRLTVT.

The chain recombines TRBV14 with TRBJ2-2; D call uncertain. Looked up from germline, CDR1 is SGHDN and CDR2 is FVKESK. There are 15 residues in the CDR3. Deletions cut 1 base from V and 7 bases from J, with 13 bases between. CDR3 sequence reads: CASSQATSRHGELFF. CDR3 nucleotide sequence: TGTGCCAGCAGCCAAGCAACGTCCCGGCACGGGGAGCTGTTTTTT.

The table lists this clonotype with many counts. J is TRBJ1-1 and V is TRBV2; D possibly corresponds to TRBD1 (6 bases). V was pared by 0 bases and J by 0 bases, with 8 bases between. CDR1 and CDR2 from the germline V gene are SNHLY and FYNNEI. This CDR3 is built from 15 residues. CDR3 sequence reads: CASSEAGGMNTEAFF. For the CDR3, the DNA is TGTGCCAGCAGTGAAGCAGGGGGAATGAACACTGAAGCTTTCTTT.

This clonotype was seen at least ten times. The chain is built from TRBV2 and TRBJ2-5; D call uncertain. This CDR3 is 11 amino acids long. The germline V and J ends were trimmed by 4 bases and 3 bases, with 3 bases remaining between them. Per germline, CDR1 SNHLY and CDR2 FYNNEI. The CDR3: CASSAKETQYF. The CDR3 coding sequence is TGTGCCAGCAGTGCTAAAGAGACCCAGTACTTC.

This clonotype appeared many times. The V call is TRBV28, the J call TRBJ1-5, with 7 bases lining up with TRBD1. V trimming: 5 bases; J trimming: 1 base; junction bases outside the gene matches: 5. This CDR3 comprises 15 residues. Per germline, CDR1 MDHEN and CDR2 SYDVKM. Here the CDR3 reads CASSNYRGSNQPQHF. CDR3 sequence (DNA): TGTGCCAGCAGTAACTACAGGGGAAGCAATCAGCCCCAGCATTTT.

This clonotype was counted many times. Relative to the germline gene, one junction end is altered; a read error may explain this. This chain links TRBV6-5 with TRBJ2-5; TRBD2 aligns across 7 bases. This CDR3 spans 14 amino acids. Germline V gene lookup returns CDR1 MNHEY and CDR2 SVGAGI. CDR3 loop: CASSFAGAQETKYF. DNA for the CDR3: TGTGCCAGCAGTTTTGCGGGAGCTCAAGAGACCAAGTACTTC.

This clonotype was observed at least ten times. This chain uses TRBV20-1 with TRBJ2-7; 9 bases are a match to TRBD1. The CDR3 sequence is 14 residues long. The germline CDR1 and CDR2 sequences are DFQATT and SNEGSKA (reference sequence). Trimming at V came to 6 bases and at J to 6 bases, leaving 12 bases not matched to a gene. The CDR3 here is CSADRDRVYGEQYF. Here the CDR3 DNA reads TGCAGTGCCGACCGGGACAGGGTTTATGGCGAGCAGTACTTC.

J is TRBJ1-1 and V is TRBV12-3 or TRBV12-4; unclear D gene. The CDR3 consists of 13 residues. The germline V and J ends were trimmed by 7 bases and 7 bases, with 16 bases remaining between them. As DNA, the CDR3 is TGTGCCAGCATACTCAGCCAGATGGATGAAGCTTTCTTT. This gives the protein CASILSQMDEAFF.

Ten or more counts support this clonotype. This chain connects TRBV29-1 to TRBJ2-7; 7 bases are a match to TRBD1. J gave up 1 base and V 4 bases, and 7 bases lay outside the gene matches. Germline V CDR1 and CDR2: SQVTM, ANQGSEA. The CDR3 sequence is 14 residues long. The CDR3 DNA is TGCAGCGTTGGAGTAGGGGGCCTATCCTACGAGCAGTACTTC. The encoded protein is CSVGVGGLSYEQYF.

The chain is built from TRBV20-1 and TRBJ1-2; D ambiguous. Between the trimmed V and J ends, which lost 5 bases and 3 bases, there was a span of 13 bases. Germline CDR1 and CDR2: DFQATT and SNEGSKA (reference sequence). The CDR3 spans 13 residues. The CDR3 coding sequence is TGCAGTGCTCCGGTCCCGACGGACTATGGCTACACCTTC. Translated, it gives CSAPVPTDYGYTF.

The chain couples TRBV12-3 or TRBV12-4 to TRBJ1-1; D is perhaps TRBD1 (5 bases). The CDR3 is 14 amino acids. Trimming removed 0 bases at V and 6 bases at J, with 11 bases between. The CDR3, as DNA: TGTGCCAGCAGTTTAGCTTGGGGCGTGGCTGAAGCTTTCTTT. Protein: CASSLAWGVAEAFF.

This clonotype was counted ten times or more. The chain carries TRBV12-3 or TRBV12-4 and TRBJ2-2, with D possibly called TRBD1 or TRBD2 (5 bases each). V lost 8 bases to trimming and J lost 5 bases, with 15 bases between them. The CDR3 runs to 14 residues. The CDR3 nucleotides are TGTGCCAGCGGGGACGAGAGGGTGACCGGGGAGCTGTTTTTT. Amino acid sequence: CASGDERVTGELFF.

The gene calls are TRBV2 and TRBJ2-5; D may match TRBD1 or TRBD2 (6 bases each). V was cut by 3 bases and J by 2 bases, with 16 bases left in between. Germline loops: CDR1 SNHLY, CDR2 FYNNEI. The CDR3 spans 16 residues. The CDR3 coding sequence is TGTGCCAGCAGTGATAGCACAGGGAGGTGGCAAGAGACCCAGTACTTC. It is translated as CASSDSTGRWQETQYF.

This chain links TRBV10-3 with TRBJ1-1, with TRBD1 identical over 7 bases. Germline lookup yields CDR1 ENHRY and CDR2 SYGVKD. The CDR3 length is 16 residues. J lost 0 bases, V lost 6 bases, and 10 bases had no gene match. CDR3 in DNA: TGTGCCATCAGGGACGGGACAGCCGGATTGAACACTGAAGCTTTCTTT. This sequence encodes CAIRDGTAGLNTEAFF.

This clonotype was observed at least ten times. The chain carries TRBV7-6 and TRBJ1-1; D uncertain. Trimming shortened V by 5 bases and J by 5 bases, and 15 bases separated the two germline ends. Germline-derived CDR1 and CDR2 are SGHVS and FNYEAQ. There are 14 residues in the CDR3. CDR3 in DNA: TGTGCCAGCAGCCCCATGCGACCGAGGACTGAAGCTTTCTTT. It is translated as CASSPMRPRTEAFF.

V is TRBV5-1 and J is TRBJ1-3; D ambiguous. V was cut by 2 bases and J by 1 base, with 10 bases left in between. This CDR3 comprises 15 residues. The germline gives CDR1 SGHRS, CDR2 YFSETQ. This chain's CDR3 is CASSLLDPSGNTIYF. The DNA for the CDR3 is TGCGCCAGCAGCTTATTGGATCCTTCTGGAAACACCATATATTTT.

This chain joins TRBV6-1 and TRBJ2-2, with TRBD2 matching over 7 bases. V was clipped by 5 bases and J by 3 bases; unmatched bases: 6. The CDR3 contains 15 residues. The V gene's germline CDR1 is MNHNS and CDR2 SASEGT. CDR3 sequence (DNA): TGTGCCAGCAGTATGGCTAGCGGTTACACCGGGGAGCTGTTTTTT. It codes for CASSMASGYTGELFF.

This clonotype was recorded at least ten times. The chain uses TRBV12-3 or TRBV12-4 and TRBJ1-1; TRBD1 matches 9 bases. The CDR3 has 17 amino acids. The J segment lost 0 bases and the V segment lost 5 bases, leaving 10 bases of the junction unmatched. The CDR3 loop reads CASSGVDRGVVNTEAFF. The CDR3 DNA is TGTGCCAGCAGTGGCGTGGACAGGGGCGTAGTGAACACTGAAGCTTTCTTT.